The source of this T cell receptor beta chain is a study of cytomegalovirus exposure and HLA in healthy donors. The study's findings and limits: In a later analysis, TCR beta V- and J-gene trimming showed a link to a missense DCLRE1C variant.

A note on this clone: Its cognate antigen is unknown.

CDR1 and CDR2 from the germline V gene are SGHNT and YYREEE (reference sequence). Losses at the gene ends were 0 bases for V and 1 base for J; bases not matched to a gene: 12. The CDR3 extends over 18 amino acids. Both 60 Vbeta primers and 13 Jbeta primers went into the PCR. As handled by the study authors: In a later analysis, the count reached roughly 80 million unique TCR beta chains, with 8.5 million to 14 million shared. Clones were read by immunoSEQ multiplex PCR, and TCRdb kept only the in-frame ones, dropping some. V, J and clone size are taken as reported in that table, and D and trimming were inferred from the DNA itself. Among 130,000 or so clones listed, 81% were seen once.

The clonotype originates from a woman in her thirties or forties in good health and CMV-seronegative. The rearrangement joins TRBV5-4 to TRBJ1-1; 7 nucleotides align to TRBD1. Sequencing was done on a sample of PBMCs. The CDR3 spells CASSLGPGGEGENTEAFF. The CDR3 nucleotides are TGTGCCAGCAGCTTGGGACCAGGGGGTGAGGGAGAGAACACTGAAGCTTTCTTT.